The clone carrying this TCR beta chain was seen once. The antigen remains undetermined. This sample was taken from a study of shared clonotypes between healthy human individuals. Division of CD4+ cells produced a CD45RA+ naive subset and a CD45RA-negative memory subset. Every subset's genomic DNA went evenly onto several immunoSEQ plates. On sorted subsets, replicate PCRs used 200 to 250 ng DNA, or about 30,000 T cell genomes. Assay used: immunoSEQ multiplex PCR; TCRdb lists only in-frame clones, some missing. The profile shows roughly 2,300,000 clones, about 90% of them singletons. The CDR3 loop spans 14 amino acids. With 2 bases removed from V and 12 bases from J, the gap between germline ends came to 15 bases. CDR1 and CDR2 (germline): SGHTS, YDEGEE. Whole-study findings and limits: In this cohort, only blood was sampled, and tissue repertoires likely differ.

Sequenced material: naive CD4+ T cells from PBMCs. Subset indicated: CD45RA+ positively selected. This TCR derives from a man younger than 35 in good health. Some clones in this sample may be carry-over from other donors' samples. V and J are TRBV5-8 and TRBJ2-6; D perhaps matches TRBD2 (6 bases). DNA of the CDR3: TGTGCCAGCAGCTTAATGGCTCCCGGGGGCGTCCTGACTTTC. Translated: CASSLMAPGGVLTF.